This record looks at one T cell receptor (beta chain) sequence and its context. Its specificity is unknown. V lost 1 base and J 5 bases, leaving 5 bases between the germline ends. The germline CDR1 and CDR2 sequences are DFQATT and SNEGSKA (reference sequence). This CDR3 contains 11 residues. This record belongs to a study of blood T cell dynamics during melanoma immunotherapy. TCRdb's copy holds only in-frame clones and misses some; the assay was immunoSEQ multiplex PCR. The table records about 9,700 clones, approximately 86% of them present only once. The sample's time point: week 3, after first cycle of checkpoint inhibitor. Prior systemic cancer therapy, immunosuppressant use and other active malignancies excluded patients. Study observations and caveats: It remained unknown if the driving T cell clones were melanoma-specific. PBMC repertoires of eventual disease-control patients split at W3 into clonality or diversity gains.

The receptor's source is a human donor with melanoma. The sequencing used blood, collected from a patient treated with checkpoint blockade. V usage is TRBV20-1 and J usage is TRBJ1-2; D is unresolved. The CDR3 DNA reads as TGCAGTGCTAGAGTTGAATATGGCTACACCTTC. This sequence encodes CSARVEYGYTF.